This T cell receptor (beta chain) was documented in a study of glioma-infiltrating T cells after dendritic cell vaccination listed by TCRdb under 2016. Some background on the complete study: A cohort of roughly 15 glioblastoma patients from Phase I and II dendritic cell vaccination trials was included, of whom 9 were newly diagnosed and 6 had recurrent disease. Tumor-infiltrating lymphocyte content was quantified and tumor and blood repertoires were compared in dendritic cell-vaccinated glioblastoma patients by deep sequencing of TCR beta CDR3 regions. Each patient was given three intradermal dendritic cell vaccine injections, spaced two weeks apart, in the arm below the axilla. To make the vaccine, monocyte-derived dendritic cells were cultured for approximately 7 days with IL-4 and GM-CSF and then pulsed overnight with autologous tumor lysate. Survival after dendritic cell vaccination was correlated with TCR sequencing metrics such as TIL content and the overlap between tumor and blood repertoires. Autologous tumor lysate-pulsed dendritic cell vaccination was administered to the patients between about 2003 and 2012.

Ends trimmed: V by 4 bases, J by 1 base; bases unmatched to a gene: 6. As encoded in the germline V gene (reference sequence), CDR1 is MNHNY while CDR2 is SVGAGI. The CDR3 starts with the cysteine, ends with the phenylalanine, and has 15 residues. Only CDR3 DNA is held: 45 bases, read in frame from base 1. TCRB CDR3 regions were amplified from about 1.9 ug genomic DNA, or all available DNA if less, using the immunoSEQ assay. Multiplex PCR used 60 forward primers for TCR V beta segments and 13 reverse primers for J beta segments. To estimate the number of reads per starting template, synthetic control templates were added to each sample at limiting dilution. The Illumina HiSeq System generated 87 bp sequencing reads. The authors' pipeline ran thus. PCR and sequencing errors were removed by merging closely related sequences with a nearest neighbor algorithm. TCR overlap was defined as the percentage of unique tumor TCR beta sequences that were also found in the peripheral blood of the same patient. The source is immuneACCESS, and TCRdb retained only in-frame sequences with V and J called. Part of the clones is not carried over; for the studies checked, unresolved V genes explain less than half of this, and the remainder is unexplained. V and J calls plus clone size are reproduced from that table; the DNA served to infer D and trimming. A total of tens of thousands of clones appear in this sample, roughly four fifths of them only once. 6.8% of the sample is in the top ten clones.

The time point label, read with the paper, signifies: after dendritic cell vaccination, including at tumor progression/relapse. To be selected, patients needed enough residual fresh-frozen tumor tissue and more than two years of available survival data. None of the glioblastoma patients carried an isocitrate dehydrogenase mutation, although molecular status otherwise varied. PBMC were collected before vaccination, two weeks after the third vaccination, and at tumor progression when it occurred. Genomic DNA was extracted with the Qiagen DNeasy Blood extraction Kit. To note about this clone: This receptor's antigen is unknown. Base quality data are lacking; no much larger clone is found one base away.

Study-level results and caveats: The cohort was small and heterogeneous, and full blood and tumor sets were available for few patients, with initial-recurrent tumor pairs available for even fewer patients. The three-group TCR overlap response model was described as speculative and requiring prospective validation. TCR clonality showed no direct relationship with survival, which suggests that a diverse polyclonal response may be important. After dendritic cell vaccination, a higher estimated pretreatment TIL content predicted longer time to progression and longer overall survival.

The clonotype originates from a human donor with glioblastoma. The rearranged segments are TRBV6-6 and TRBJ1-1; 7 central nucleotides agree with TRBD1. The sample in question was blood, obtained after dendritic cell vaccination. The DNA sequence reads TGTGCCAGCAGTTCGCCAAGGGACAGGAACACTGAAGCTTTCTTT. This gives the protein CASSSPRDRNTEAFF.